Listed below are T cell receptor beta chains from one sample, sequenced in a study of T cells after yellow fever vaccination. TCRdb re-called the 5' RACE reads through MiXCR, storing one row per CDR3 protein. The sample lists 500,000 to 700,000 distinct CDR3 sequences; roughly 21% were seen once. Source: PBMCs, taken 15 days after the yellow fever booster vaccination. These receptors were taken from a young man who received the YFV17D yellow fever vaccine. Each CDR3 is given without its conserved first and last residue.

J gene | V gene | CDR3 length | CDR3 protein
TRBJ2-7 | TRBV6-5 | 13 | ASSYSQAGGLEQY
TRBJ2-4 | TRBV11-2 | 17 | ASSPGTGSPTLAKNIQY
TRBJ2-2 | TRBV12-3/TRBV12-4 | 11 | ASSPDRVGELF
TRBJ2-2 | TRBV7-2 | 12 | ASSWNANTGELF
TRBJ2-7 | TRBV23-1 | 14 | ASSHPGGRSSYEQY
TRBJ2-2 | TRBV12-3/TRBV12-4 | 13 | ASGYQGADTGELF
TRBJ2-7 | TRBV7-2 | 13 | ASRMAGASSYEQY
TRBJ2-1 | TRBV20-1 | 6 | SDNEQF
TRBJ2-3 | TRBV7-8 | 15 | ASSLEPGTRNTDTQY
TRBJ1-1 | TRBV14 | 15 | ASSQHATGGIWTEAF